These 21 T cell receptor beta chains originate from one sample sequenced in a study of T cells after yellow fever vaccination. Each CDR3 protein gets one entry after TCRdb re-called the 5' RACE reads with MiXCR. The sample lists a few hundred thousand distinct CDR3 sequences; around 4% were seen once. The input for sequencing was PBMCs, taken on the day of the yellow fever booster vaccination. These receptor sequences come from a man between 18 and 35 years old who received the YFV17D yellow fever vaccine.

J is TRBJ2-3 and V is TRBV10-3, with TRBD2 matching over 8 bases. V was clipped by 10 bases and J by 5 bases; unmatched bases: 8. There are 13 residues in the CDR3. Germline-derived CDR1 and CDR2 are ENHRY and SYGVKD. Here the CDR3 DNA reads TGTGCCACAGCGACTAGCGTCAGAGATACGCAGTATTTT. Residues: CATATSVRDTQYF.

This clonotype has more than one count but fewer than ten. The chain uses TRBV24-1 and TRBJ2-1, with no clear D. This CDR3 region has 13 residues. V was trimmed by 4 bases and J by 8 bases, leaving 11 bases between them. From germline, CDR1 is KGHDR and CDR2 SFDVKD. CDR3 sequence reads: CATSEGSRYEQFF. In DNA form, the CDR3 reads TGTGCCACCAGTGAGGGCAGTAGATATGAGCAGTTCTTC.

CDR3 nucleotide sequence: TGTGCCATCGGGTCTGACAGAGGGTTTTATGGCTACACCTTC. It encodes CAIGSDRGFYGYTF. The chain combines TRBV6-2 or TRBV6-3 with TRBJ1-2; a weak D match, TRBD1 (5 bases). This CDR3 has 14 amino acids. Trimming took 10 bases from V and 5 from J, leaving 20 bases between them. The germline CDR1 and CDR2 sequences are MNHEY and SVGEGT.

This clonotype was picked up a small number of times. The rearrangement joins TRBV5-1 to TRBJ1-2; 9 bases agree with TRBD1. CDR3 length: 13 residues. Trimming at V came to 4 bases and at J to 6 bases, leaving 4 bases not matched to a gene. Germline V CDR1 and CDR2: SGHRS, YFSETQ. CDR3 sequence: CASSGGTGNGYTF. CDR3 DNA sequence: TGCGCCAGCAGCGGAGGGACAGGGAATGGCTACACCTTC.

This clonotype was found a few times. V gene TRBV7-2 combines with J gene TRBJ2-3, with 8 nucleotides matching TRBD2. CDR1 and CDR2 (germline): SGHTA, FQGNSA. V lost 2 bases, J lost 2 bases, and 3 bases stayed unmatched. This CDR3 contains 15 residues. Written as DNA, the CDR3 is TGTGCCAGCAGCTTATTTAGCGGGGCCACAGATACGCAGTATTTT. It encodes CASSLFSGATDTQYF.

This chain links TRBV5-5 with TRBJ2-3, with TRBD2 as a possible D gene (6 bases). The CDR3 has 16 amino acids. Germline V lookup: CDR1 SGHKS, CDR2 YYEKEE (reference sequence). V was cut by 3 bases and J by 0 bases, with 14 bases left in between. CDR3 coding DNA: TGTGCCAGCAGCTCCGGTCTGGGGACTAGCACAGATACGCAGTATTTT. This gives the protein CASSSGLGTSTDTQYF.

This clonotype was seen only a few times. The rearrangement links TRBV7-3 to TRBJ2-7; D might be TRBD2 (5 bases). This CDR3 has 15 amino acids. Germline V lookup: CDR1 SGHTA, CDR2 FQGTGA. Trimming removed 5 bases at V and 4 bases at J, with 18 bases between. The CDR3 loop reads CASSPSGNSEYEQYF. CDR3 nucleotide sequence: TGTGCCAGCAGCCCCTCCGGGAACTCCGAATACGAGCAGTACTTC.

This clonotype showed up just a few times. This chain joins TRBV4-3 and TRBJ1-2; 8 bases fit TRBD1. Germline trimming cut 0 bases from V and 10 bases from J; bases unmatched to any gene: 4. The CDR3 loop spans 13 amino acids. Germline assignment: CDR1 LGHNA and CDR2 YSLEER. This chain's CDR3 is CASSQETGGDYTF. DNA of the CDR3: TGCGCCAGCAGCCAAGAAACAGGGGGGGACTACACCTTC.

This clonotype was recorded many times. CDR3 in DNA: TGCGCCAGCAGCTTGATAGGCCAGGGTAACACTGAAGCTTTCTTT. It translates to CASSLIGQGNTEAFF. The chain joins TRBV5-1 to TRBJ1-1; D possibly corresponds to TRBD1 (5 bases). Germline V CDR1 and CDR2: SGHRS, YFSETQ. Deletions cut 1 base from V and 2 bases from J, with 12 bases between. The CDR3 extends over 15 amino acids.

This clonotype was seen at least ten times. CDR3 residues: CSARETSGDQETQYF. For the CDR3, the DNA is TGCAGTGCTAGAGAGACTAGCGGGGACCAAGAGACCCAGTACTTC. V and J are TRBV20-1 and TRBJ2-5; 11 bases are a match to TRBD2. Germline loops: CDR1 DFQATT, CDR2 SNEGSKA (reference sequence). V was clipped by 0 bases and J by 0 bases; unmatched bases: 0. The CDR3 contains 15 residues.

Many counts were recorded for this clonotype. The rearrangement links TRBV7-9 to TRBJ2-3; 9 bases align to TRBD1. With 5 bases clipped from V and 4 bases from J, the junction kept 10 bases outside the gene matches. In germline, CDR1 is SEHNR, CDR2 FQNEAQ (reference sequence). The CDR3 is made up of 16 amino acids. DNA for the CDR3: TGTGCCAGCAGCCCGTCCGGGACAGGGCTGGCAGATACGCAGTATTTT. It is translated as CASSPSGTGLADTQYF.

V gene TRBV9 combines with J gene TRBJ2-2; TRBD1 aligns across 9 bases. The CDR3 consists of 18 residues. From germline, CDR1 is SGDLS and CDR2 YYNGEE. J gave up 7 bases and V 0 bases, and 13 bases lay outside the gene matches. The DNA of the CDR3 is TGTGCCAGCAGCGTAGGAGACAGGGGGTCCGTAGGGGACGGGGAGCTGTTTTTT. Protein product: CASSVGDRGSVGDGELFF.

The table lists this clonotype with a few counts. DNA of the CDR3: TGCGCCAGCACACCCGACACCTACACAGATACGCAGTATTTT. It specifies CASTPDTYTDTQYF. The V gene is TRBV5-1, the J gene TRBJ2-3; no clear D gene. Trimming pared 6 bases from V and 2 bases from J, leaving 13 bases between. From germline, CDR1 is SGHRS and CDR2 YFSETQ. This CDR3 spans 14 amino acids.

This clonotype has ten or more counts. The V and J genes are TRBV4-2 and TRBJ2-2, with D maybe TRBD2 (6 bases). Between the trimmed V and J ends, which lost 0 bases and 9 bases, there was a span of 14 bases. The CDR3 has 15 amino acids. Germline V gene data show CDR1 as LGHNA and CDR2 as YNFKEQ. The CDR3 reads CASSQEIAEGRELFF. Here the CDR3 DNA reads TGTGCCAGCAGCCAAGAAATAGCGGAAGGTCGGGAGCTGTTTTTT.

This clonotype was observed many times. The rearrangement uses TRBV9 and TRBJ1-2; TRBD1 aligns across 7 bases. V was clipped by 0 bases and J by 0 bases; unmatched bases: 5. Germline CDR1 is SGDLS and CDR2 is YYNGEE. This CDR3 has 16 residues. CDR3 amino acids: CASSVDNRGANYGYTF. CDR3 bases: TGTGCCAGCAGCGTAGACAACAGGGGTGCTAACTATGGCTACACCTTC.

This clonotype came up a few times. V and J are TRBV7-6 and TRBJ1-3, with D unclear. Trimming stripped 3 bases from V and 3 bases from J, with 6 bases between. Looked up from germline, CDR1 is SGHVS and CDR2 is FNYEAQ. The CDR3 has 13 residues. CDR3 residues: CASSFLDGNTIYF. The CDR3 nucleotides are TGTGCCAGCAGCTTCCTAGATGGAAACACCATATATTTT.

This clonotype was found once. The chain links TRBV5-1 to TRBJ1-2; 10 positions agree with TRBD1. Germline-derived CDR1 and CDR2 are SGHRS and YFSETQ. The CDR3 contains 15 residues. Trimming cost V 3 bases and J 4 bases; bases outside gene matches: 6. CDR3 sequence (DNA): TGCGCCAGCAGCTCGACAGGGGGCCAGAGCTATGGCTACACCTTC. Its protein product is CASSSTGGQSYGYTF.

The chain combines TRBV6-2 or TRBV6-3 with TRBJ1-1; D unresolved. The germline V and J ends were trimmed by 2 bases and 5 bases, with 6 bases remaining between them. CDR1 MNHEY and CDR2 SVGEGT come from the germline V gene. This CDR3 contains 12 residues. The CDR3 spells CASSYRRTEAFF. CDR3 bases: TGTGCCAGCAGTTACAGGAGGACTGAAGCTTTCTTT.

In this sample, this clonotype turned up many times. The chain joins TRBV4-2 to TRBJ2-2; 11 nucleotides align to TRBD2. The V segment lost 3 bases and the J segment 5 bases; nucleotides outside the gene matches: 8. The CDR3 totals 17 residues. Germline V gives CDR1 LGHNA, CDR2 YNFKEQ. The CDR3 DNA reads TGTGCCAGCAGCCAGATTAGCGGGGGGGCCGAGACCGGGGAGCTGTTTTTT. Its translation is CASSQISGGAETGELFF.

This clonotype occurred a few times. The chain links TRBV5-1 to TRBJ1-5, with D unclear. The V gene lost 0 bases and the J gene lost 5 bases, with 12 bases spanning the gap. The CDR3 consists of 15 residues. Germline CDR1 SGHRS, CDR2 YFSETQ. CDR3 DNA: TGCGCCAGCAGCTTGGAGGGTTCCGGGGATCAGCCCCAGCATTTT. Translation gives CASSLEGSGDQPQHF.

The table lists this clonotype with many counts. The rearrangement links TRBV21-1 to TRBJ2-2; TRBD2 is the table's D call and was not checked against the DNA. TRBV21-1 is designated a pseudogene. This CDR3 is built from 19 residues. CDR3 sequence reads: CASSKGPSGGRVNTGELFF. DNA of the CDR3: TGTGCCAGCAGCAAAGGCCCTAGTGGGGGACGAGTAAACACCGGGGAGCTGTTTTTT.